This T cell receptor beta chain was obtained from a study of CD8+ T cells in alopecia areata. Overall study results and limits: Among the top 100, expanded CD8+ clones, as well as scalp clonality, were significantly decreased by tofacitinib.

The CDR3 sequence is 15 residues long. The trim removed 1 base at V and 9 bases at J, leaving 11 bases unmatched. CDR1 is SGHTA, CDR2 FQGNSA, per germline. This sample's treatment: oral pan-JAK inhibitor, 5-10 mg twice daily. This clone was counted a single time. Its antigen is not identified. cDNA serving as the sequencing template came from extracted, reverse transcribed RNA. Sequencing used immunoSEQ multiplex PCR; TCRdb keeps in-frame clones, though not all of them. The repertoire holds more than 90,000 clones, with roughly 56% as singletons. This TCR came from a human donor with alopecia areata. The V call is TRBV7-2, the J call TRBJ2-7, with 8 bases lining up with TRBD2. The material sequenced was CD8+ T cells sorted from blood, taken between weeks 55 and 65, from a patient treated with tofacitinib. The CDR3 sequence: CASSLGRTSPGWQYF. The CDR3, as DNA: TGTGCCAGCAGCTTAGGGAGGACTAGCCCGGGGTGGCAGTACTTC.